The 26 T cell receptor beta chains reported below all come from one sample, sequenced in a study of T cells in narcolepsy. The assay was immunoSEQ multiplex PCR, and TCRdb's table has in-frame clones only and misses some. This sample has about 27,000 clones, with about four fifths found just once. Material for sequencing was CD45RA- memory CD4+ T cells from PBMCs. The source is a human donor with narcolepsy.

This clone was counted between two and nine times. This rearrangement joins TRBV2 to TRBJ2-7; D is ambiguous. The CDR3 extends over 13 amino acids. CDR1 SNHLY and CDR2 FYNNEI come from the germline V gene. The ends were cut back, 3 bases at V and 3 bases at J, with 9 bases in the middle. The CDR3 region is CASSETRLYEQYF. The CDR3 bases are TGTGCCAGCAGTGAGACCCGCCTCTACGAGCAGTACTTC.

The rearrangement links TRBV5-6 to TRBJ1-6; maybe TRBD1 (5 bases). The CDR3 loop spans 15 amino acids. Trimming shortened V by 4 bases and J by 0 bases, and 8 bases separated the two germline ends. In germline, CDR1 is SGHDT, CDR2 YYEEEE. The CDR3 reads CASSPGSSYNSPLHF. CDR3 sequence (DNA): TGTGCCAGCAGCCCAGGGAGCTCCTATAATTCACCCCTCCACTTT.

V is TRBV9 and J is TRBJ1-6; no reliable D call. The CDR3 totals 12 residues. CDR1 and CDR2 from the germline V gene are SGDLS and YYNGEE. The V end was cut by 0 bases, the J end by 14 bases, with 9 bases between. CDR3 amino acids: CASSVVDGTLHF. CDR3 DNA sequence: TGTGCCAGCAGCGTAGTGGACGGAACCCTCCACTTT.

This clone was observed a single time. This chain joins TRBV19 and TRBJ1-5; 7 nucleotides align to TRBD1. V gave up 2 bases and J gave up 6 bases; unmatched junction bases: 7. The CDR3 is made up of 15 amino acids. CDR1 is LNHDA, CDR2 SQIVND, per germline (reference sequence). The CDR3 region is CASSIWQGGSQPQHF. The CDR3 DNA sequence: TGTGCCAGTAGTATATGGCAGGGGGGGAGTCAGCCCCAGCATTTT.

The chain couples TRBV10-3 to TRBJ1-6; D remains unclear. V lost 0 bases and J 6 bases, leaving 6 bases between the germline ends. CDR3 length: 14 amino acids. CDR1 ENHRY and CDR2 SYGVKD come from the germline V gene. The CDR3 region is CAISESDVNSPLHF. CDR3 DNA: TGTGCCATCAGTGAGTCGGACGTTAATTCACCCCTCCACTTT.

The rearrangement uses TRBV9 and TRBJ2-3, with D hard to call. V gave up 2 bases and J gave up 4 bases, with 5 bases separating them. The CDR3 covers 12 residues. Germline V gives CDR1 SGDLS, CDR2 YYNGEE. CDR3 in DNA: TGTGCCAGCAGCGTCTCGGCAGATACGCAGTATTTT. It yields the protein CASSVSADTQYF.

The chain is built from TRBV5-6 and TRBJ2-5; TRBD2 is a possible D gene (6 bases). The CDR3 is made up of 13 amino acids. V lost 0 bases and J 6 bases, leaving 9 bases between the germline ends. The germline V gene encodes CDR1 SGHDT and CDR2 YYEEEE. For the CDR3, the DNA is TGTGCCAGCAGCTTGGTGGGGGGTCAGACCCAGTACTTC. This translates into CASSLVGGQTQYF.

The chain has TRBV6-1 and TRBJ2-3, with 10 bases matching TRBD2. The CDR3 is 17 amino acids. V trimming: 1 base; J trimming: 3 bases; junction bases outside the gene matches: 7. Germline V lookup: CDR1 MNHNS, CDR2 SASEGT. CDR3 sequence reads: CASSEVLSGGVTDTQYF. Here the CDR3 DNA reads TGTGCCAGCAGTGAAGTCCTGAGCGGGGGGGTGACAGATACGCAGTATTTT.

This clone was found once. The V gene is TRBV19, the J gene TRBJ1-1; D remains unclear. The V gene lost 1 base and the J gene lost 1 base, with 7 bases spanning the gap. This CDR3 is built from 14 residues. Germline CDR1 and CDR2: LNHDA and SQIVND (reference sequence). In DNA form, the CDR3 reads TGTGCCAGTAGTATAGGTGCAGCGAACACTGAAGCTTTCTTT. This translates into CASSIGAANTEAFF.

The V call is TRBV18, the J call TRBJ1-1, with D perhaps matching TRBD1 (5 bases). This CDR3 is 14 amino acids long. Trimming removed 3 bases at V and 3 bases at J, with 11 bases between. Germline CDR1 KGHSH, CDR2 LQKENI. In DNA, the CDR3 is TGTGCCAGCTCACCTCGGGCGGGACACACTGAAGCTTTCTTT. Protein: CASSPRAGHTEAFF.

The J gene is TRBJ1-5, the V gene TRBV7-8; TRBD1 aligns across 8 bases. The V and J ends lost 2 bases and 0 bases, in that order; junction bases with no gene match: 6. Germline loops: CDR1 SGHVS, CDR2 FQNEAQ. This CDR3 is 17 amino acids long. CDR3 protein: CASSLMTGAYSNQPQHF. As DNA, the CDR3 is TGTGCCAGCAGCTTAATGACAGGGGCGTATAGCAATCAGCCCCAGCATTTT.

The chain's CDR3 is CASSPTTHSPLHF. The CDR3 bases are TGTGCCAGCAGCCCCACAACCCATTCACCCCTCCACTTT. The chain uses TRBV9 and TRBJ1-6; no firm D call. V was trimmed by 4 bases and J by 8 bases, leaving 10 bases between them. CDR3 length: 13 amino acids. CDR1 is SGDLS, CDR2 YYNGEE, per germline.

This sequence joins TRBV2 and TRBJ2-3, with D maybe TRBD1 (6 bases). The length of the CDR3 is 15 residues. Per germline, CDR1 SNHLY and CDR2 FYNNEI. V was cut by 1 base and J by 2 bases, with 10 bases left in between. The CDR3 sequence: CASSEGRTDTDTQYF. The CDR3 nucleotides read TGTGCCAGCAGTGAAGGGCGGACAGACACAGATACGCAGTATTTT.

The chain recombines TRBV6-1 with TRBJ1-2; 9 bases match TRBD1. J gave up 6 bases and V 9 bases, and 14 bases lay outside the gene matches. CDR3 size: 15 residues. From germline, CDR1 is MNHNS and CDR2 SASEGT. The CDR3 region is CASWDGTGPRDGYTF. CDR3 DNA: TGTGCCAGTTGGGACGGGACAGGGCCTAGGGATGGCTACACCTTC.

This chain links TRBV5-8 with TRBJ1-1; maybe TRBD1 (6 bases). CDR1 is SGHTS and CDR2 is YDEGEE in the germline V gene. The ends were cut back, 1 base at V and 0 bases at J, with 10 bases in the middle. The CDR3 is 15 amino acids. CDR3 in amino acids: CASSLQGHLNTEAFF. The CDR3 DNA sequence: TGTGCCAGCAGCTTGCAGGGACACCTGAACACTGAAGCTTTCTTT.

The V and J genes are TRBV11-2 and TRBJ2-5; perhaps TRBD1 as D (6 bases). The CDR3 spans 14 residues. Trimming stripped 5 bases from V and 5 bases from J, with 15 bases between. From germline, CDR1 is SGHAT and CDR2 FQNNGV. The CDR3 sequence is CASSRDQGLETQYF. CDR3 bases: TGTGCCAGCAGCCGAGATCAGGGGCTGGAGACCCAGTACTTC.

This clone was observed a few times. The chain carries TRBV6-1 and TRBJ1-2; a possible D gene is TRBD1 (6 bases). CDR1 and CDR2 from the germline V gene are MNHNS and SASEGT. The CDR3 loop spans 13 amino acids. V was clipped by 8 bases and J by 5 bases, with 15 bases between them. The CDR3, as DNA: TGTGCCAGCCTCAGGACAGAACGATATGGCTACACCTTC. Translated, it gives CASLRTERYGYTF.

The chain combines TRBV12-5 with TRBJ2-7; either TRBD1 or TRBD2 may fit D (5 bases each). V was shortened by 5 bases and J by 2 bases, with 19 bases between the two germline ends. The CDR3 totals 16 residues. Germline-derived CDR1 and CDR2 are LGHNT and FRNRAP. CDR3 region: CASGPLNQGDAYEQYF. The CDR3 region has the DNA TGTGCTAGTGGTCCGCTCAACCAGGGAGACGCCTACGAGCAGTACTTC.

This chain's CDR3 is CASSLGLDTDTQYF. In DNA, the CDR3 is TGCGCCAGCAGCTTGGGGCTAGACACAGATACGCAGTATTTT. V usage is TRBV5-1 and J usage is TRBJ2-3, with D unresolved. Trimming stripped 0 bases from V and 2 bases from J, with 7 bases between. The CDR3 extends over 14 amino acids. CDR1 SGHRS and CDR2 YFSETQ come from the germline V gene.

The chain joins TRBV5-6 to TRBJ2-5, with D perhaps TRBD1 (5 bases). The length of the CDR3 is 14 residues. Germline V gene lookup returns CDR1 SGHDT and CDR2 YYEEEE. The V and J ends lost 5 bases and 3 bases respectively, with 14 bases between them. CDR3 region: CASRRRGAEETQYF. DNA of the CDR3: TGTGCCAGCAGGCGCCGTGGGGCAGAAGAGACCCAGTACTTC.

This clone was counted between two and nine times. The rearrangement uses TRBV2 and TRBJ1-2; 7 positions match TRBD1. Germline-derived CDR1 and CDR2 are SNHLY and FYNNEI. V trimming: 7 bases; J trimming: 4 bases; junction bases outside the gene matches: 6. The CDR3 loop spans 13 amino acids. For the CDR3, the DNA is TGTGCCAGCACTGTGACAGGGCTCTATGGCTACACCTTC. It encodes CASTVTGLYGYTF.

The chain carries TRBV6-5 and TRBJ2-5; TRBD2 aligns across 10 bases. The end of the DNA is better explained by TRBJ2-7, so the J call may be wrong. This CDR3 has 16 residues. Germline V gene data show CDR1 as MNHEY and CDR2 as SVGAGI. The CDR3 coding sequence is TGTGCCAGCAGTTACCGTAAGAGCGGGGGGGCCAACGAGCAGTACTTC. Translating gives CASSYRKSGGANEQYF.

This sequence joins TRBV6-1 and TRBJ1-1, with TRBD1 as a possible D gene (6 bases). V lost 6 bases and J lost 9, with 14 bases in between. This CDR3 is 12 amino acids long. Germline CDR1 and CDR2: MNHNS and SASEGT. The CDR3 loop reads CASRGGGAKAFF. Written as DNA, the CDR3 is TGTGCCAGCAGGGGCGGGGGGGCCAAAGCTTTCTTT.

This rearrangement joins TRBV6-5 to TRBJ2-7; TRBD1 matches at 10 bases. CDR1 is MNHEY and CDR2 is SVGAGI in the germline V gene. This CDR3 is 15 amino acids long. V was clipped by 2 bases and J by 5 bases; unmatched bases: 6. For the CDR3, the DNA is TGTGCCAGCAGTTACGTAGGACAGGGGGAACACGAGCAGTACTTC. It translates to CASSYVGQGEHEQYF.

The chain links TRBV7-3 to TRBJ1-6, with no clear D. Trimming stripped 3 bases from V and 6 bases from J, with 9 bases between. The CDR3 is 14 residues long. Germline CDR1 and CDR2: SGHTA and FQGTGA. CDR3 in DNA: TGTGCCAGCAGCTTGGACCCGAGTAATTCACCCCTCCACTTT. Translating it yields CASSLDPSNSPLHF.

The rearrangement links TRBV10-3 to TRBJ2-3; D is possibly TRBD1 (5 bases). V was clipped by 6 bases and J by 2 bases, with 6 bases between them. The CDR3 runs 12 residues. Germline V gene sequence: CDR1 ENHRY, CDR2 SYGVKD. In DNA, the CDR3 is TGTGCCATCAGGGGGCTCACAGATACGCAGTATTTT. This encodes CAIRGLTDTQYF.